These T cell receptor beta chains were read from a single sample in a study of blood T cell repertoires in COVID-19. Produced via immunoSEQ multiplex PCR; TCRdb's table is partial and in-frame only. The data show 35,000 to 40,000 clones, about four fifths seen once. Sequencing used peripheral blood. The source of these receptors is a man of 80 years or more with active or convalescent COVID-19. The CDR3 runs from the conserved cysteine through the conserved F or W. The D gene is left open where the match is weak. Only part of the rows carry a size: once, few, many, or a class if the clone is expanded.

clone_size: few
j_call: TRBJ1-1
d_call: -
v_call: TRBV4-1
cdr3_aa: CASSQDMNTEAFF
cdr3_nt: TGCGCCAGCAGCCAAGACATGAACACTGAAGCTTTCTTT

clone_size: -
j_call: TRBJ2-1
d_call: TRBD2
v_call: TRBV9
cdr3_aa: CASSVAGTSGPHNEQFF
cdr3_nt: TGTGCCAGCAGCGTTGCCGGGACTAGCGGCCCGCACAATGAGCAGTTCTTC

clone_size: -
j_call: TRBJ2-3
d_call: -
v_call: TRBV9
cdr3_aa: CASSVSGDTQYF
cdr3_nt: TGTGCCAGCAGCGTATCCGGGGATACGCAGTATTTT

clone_size: many
j_call: TRBJ2-7
d_call: TRBD2
v_call: TRBV11-3
cdr3_aa: CASSPRTSAPGEQYF
cdr3_nt: TGTGCCAGCAGCCCTCGGACTAGCGCCCCAGGGGAGCAGTACTTC

clone_size: -
j_call: TRBJ1-2
d_call: -
v_call: TRBV28
cdr3_aa: CASSRSDYGYTF
cdr3_nt: TGTGCCAGCAGTAGGAGTGACTATGGCTACACCTTC

clone_size: once
j_call: TRBJ1-5
d_call: TRBD1
v_call: TRBV11-2
cdr3_aa: CASSLGTGSNQPQHF
cdr3_nt: TGTGCCAGCAGCCTAGGGACAGGGAGCAATCAGCCCCAGCATTTT

clone_size: few
j_call: TRBJ1-3
d_call: -
v_call: TRBV21-1
cdr3_aa: CASSNLRGTPPPGNTIYF
cdr3_nt: TGTGCCAGCAGCAACCTGCGGGGGACACCCCCCCCTGGAAACACCATATATTTT

clone_size: -
j_call: TRBJ1-2
d_call: -
v_call: TRBV11-2
cdr3_aa: CASSLVQGIDGYTF
cdr3_nt: TGTGCCAGCAGCTTAGTACAGGGTATAGATGGCTACACCTTC

clone_size: -
j_call: TRBJ2-1
d_call: TRBD2
v_call: TRBV18
cdr3_aa: CASSPGTTVGGEQFF
cdr3_nt: TGTGCCAGCTCACCCGGGACTACCGTGGGGGGTGAGCAGTTCTTC

clone_size: -
j_call: TRBJ2-7
d_call: TRBD1
v_call: TRBV7-6
cdr3_aa: CASTYNPGQGASEQYF
cdr3_nt: TGTGCCAGCACCTACAACCCGGGACAGGGAGCGAGTGAGCAGTACTTC